This TCR beta chain was retrieved from a study of vaccination effects on CD4 cells after COVID-19. Study in general: Samples that were drawn after vaccination came a median of 72 days after the second dose.

As for this clone: Its specificity is not known.

Sequenced by immunoSEQ multiplex PCR; TCRdb stores in-frame clones only, minus some. This sample carries approximately 30,000 clones, roughly 85% of them seen once, and the ten largest clones take 1.4% to 1.5%. Germline CDR1 and CDR2: SEHNR and FQNEAQ (reference sequence). There are 16 residues in the CDR3. V lost 2 bases and J 2 bases, leaving 10 bases between the germline ends. Study-wide points: A shortage of convalescent patients and an absence of early post-infection timepoints characterized the study.

Expansion of antigen-specific CD4+ T cells with viral peptide pools was carried out by the ViraFEST assay before sequencing. CD4+ T cells were isolated after nine to ten days of culture. Vaccine administered to participants consisted of two doses of either BNT162b2 or mRNA-1273. Previously uninfected by SARS-CoV-2, the vaccine recipients also showed negative nucleocapsid antibodies. Sequenced material: CD4+ T cells from PBMCs cultured with HCoV-NL63 spike peptides, taken after COVID-19 vaccination. The TCR sequence derives from a human donor who received a COVID-19 vaccine. Some clones in this sample may be carry-over from other donors' samples. V gene TRBV7-9 combines with J gene TRBJ2-6; D possibly matches TRBD1 or TRBD2 (5 bases each). CDR3 protein: CASSLTTGPGANVLTF. CDR3 nucleotide sequence: TGTGCCAGCAGCTTAACTACGGGGCCTGGGGCCAACGTCCTGACTTTC.